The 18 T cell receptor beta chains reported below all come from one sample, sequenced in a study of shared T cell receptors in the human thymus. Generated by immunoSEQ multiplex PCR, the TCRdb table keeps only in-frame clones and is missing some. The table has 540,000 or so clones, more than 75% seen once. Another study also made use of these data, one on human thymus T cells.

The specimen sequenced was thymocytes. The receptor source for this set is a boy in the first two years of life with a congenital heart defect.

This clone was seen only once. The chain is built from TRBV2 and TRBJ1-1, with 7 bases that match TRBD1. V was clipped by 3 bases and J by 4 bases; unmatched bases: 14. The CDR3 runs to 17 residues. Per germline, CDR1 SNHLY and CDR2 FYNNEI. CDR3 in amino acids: CASSEQRRQGISTEAFF. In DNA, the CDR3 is TGTGCCAGCAGTGAGCAAAGGCGACAGGGAATCAGCACTGAAGCTTTCTTT.

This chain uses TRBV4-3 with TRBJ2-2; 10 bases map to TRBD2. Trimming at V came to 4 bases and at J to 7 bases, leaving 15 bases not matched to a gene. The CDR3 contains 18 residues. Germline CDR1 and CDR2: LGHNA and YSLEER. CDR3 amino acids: CASSPRVPSGSFNGELFF. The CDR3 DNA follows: TGCGCCAGCAGCCCAAGGGTCCCTAGCGGGAGTTTTAACGGGGAGCTGTTTTTT.

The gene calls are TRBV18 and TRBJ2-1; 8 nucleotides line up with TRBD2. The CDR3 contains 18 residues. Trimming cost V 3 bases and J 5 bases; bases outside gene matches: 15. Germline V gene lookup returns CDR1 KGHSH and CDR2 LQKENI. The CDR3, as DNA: TGTGCCAGCTCACCCGGCGGATGGTGCCTAGCGGGCAACAATGAGCAGTTCTTC. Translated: CASSPGGWCLAGNNEQFF. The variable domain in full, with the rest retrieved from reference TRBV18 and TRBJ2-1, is NAGVMQNPRHLVRRRGQEARLRCSPMKGHSHVYWYRQLPEEGLKFMVYLQKENIIDESGMPKERFSAEFPKEGPSILRIQQVVRGDSAAYFCASSPGGWCLAGNNEQFFGPGTRLTVL.

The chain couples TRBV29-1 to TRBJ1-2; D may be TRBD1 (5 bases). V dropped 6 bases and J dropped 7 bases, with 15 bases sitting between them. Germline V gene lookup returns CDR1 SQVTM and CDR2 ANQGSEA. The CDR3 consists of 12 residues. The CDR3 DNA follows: TGCAGCGTGAAGACAGCCCCTAGTGGCTACACCTTC. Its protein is CSVKTAPSGYTF.

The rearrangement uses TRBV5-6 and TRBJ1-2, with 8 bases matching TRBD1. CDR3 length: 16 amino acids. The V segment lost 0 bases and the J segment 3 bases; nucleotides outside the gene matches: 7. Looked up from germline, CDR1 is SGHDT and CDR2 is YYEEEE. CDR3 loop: CASSLARGRGDYGYTF. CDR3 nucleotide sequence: TGTGCCAGCAGCTTGGCCAGGGGGCGCGGTGACTATGGCTACACCTTC.

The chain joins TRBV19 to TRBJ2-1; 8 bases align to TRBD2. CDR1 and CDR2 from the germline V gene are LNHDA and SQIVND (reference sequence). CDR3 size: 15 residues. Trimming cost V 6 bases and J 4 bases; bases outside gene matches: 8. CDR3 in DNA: TGTGCCAGTAGCGGGAGGGCCCTGATTTACAATGAGCAGTTCTTC. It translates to CASSGRALIYNEQFF.

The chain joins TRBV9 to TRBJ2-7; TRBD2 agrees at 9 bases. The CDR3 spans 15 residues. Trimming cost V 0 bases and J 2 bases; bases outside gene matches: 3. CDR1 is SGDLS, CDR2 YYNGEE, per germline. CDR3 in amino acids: CASSVEGGRAYEQYF. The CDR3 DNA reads TGTGCCAGCAGCGTAGAGGGCGGGAGGGCCTACGAGCAGTACTTC.

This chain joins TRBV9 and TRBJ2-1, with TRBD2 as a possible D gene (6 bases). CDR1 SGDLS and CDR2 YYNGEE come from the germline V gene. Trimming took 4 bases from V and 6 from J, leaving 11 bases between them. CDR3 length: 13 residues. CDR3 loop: CASSPSGLNEQFF. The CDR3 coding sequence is TGTGCCAGCAGCCCCAGCGGGCTCAATGAGCAGTTCTTC.

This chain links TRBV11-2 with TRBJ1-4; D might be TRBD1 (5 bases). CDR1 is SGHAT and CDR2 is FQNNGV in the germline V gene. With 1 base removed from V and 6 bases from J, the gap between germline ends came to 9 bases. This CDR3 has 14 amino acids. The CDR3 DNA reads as TGTGCCAGCAGCTTAGTTCTCAGGGATGAAAAACTGTTTTTT. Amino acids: CASSLVLRDEKLFF.

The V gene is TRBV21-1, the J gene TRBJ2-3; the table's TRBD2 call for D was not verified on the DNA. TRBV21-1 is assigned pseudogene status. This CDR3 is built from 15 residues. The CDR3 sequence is CASRDCGRGTDTQYF. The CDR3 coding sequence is TGTGCCAGCAGGGATTGCGGGAGGGGCACAGATACGCAGTATTTT.

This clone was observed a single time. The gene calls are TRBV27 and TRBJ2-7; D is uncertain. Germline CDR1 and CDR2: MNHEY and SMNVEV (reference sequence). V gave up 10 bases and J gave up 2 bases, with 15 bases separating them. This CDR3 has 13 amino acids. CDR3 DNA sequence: TGTGCCACCCGATCAGGCTCAGCCTACGAGCAGTACTTC. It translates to CATRSGSAYEQYF.

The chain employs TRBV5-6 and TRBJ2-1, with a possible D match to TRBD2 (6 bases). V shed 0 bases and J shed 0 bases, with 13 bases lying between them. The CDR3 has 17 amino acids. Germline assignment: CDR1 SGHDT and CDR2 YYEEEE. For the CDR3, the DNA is TGTGCCAGCAGCTTGGCCCTCTTGCGGGGCTCCTACAATGAGCAGTTCTTC. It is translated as CASSLALLRGSYNEQFF.

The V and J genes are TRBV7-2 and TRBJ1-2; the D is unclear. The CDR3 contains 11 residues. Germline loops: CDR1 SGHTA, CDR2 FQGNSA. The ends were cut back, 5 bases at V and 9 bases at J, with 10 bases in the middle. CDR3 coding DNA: TGTGCCAGCAGCCTGTCTTTTCGCTACACCTTC. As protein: CASSLSFRYTF.

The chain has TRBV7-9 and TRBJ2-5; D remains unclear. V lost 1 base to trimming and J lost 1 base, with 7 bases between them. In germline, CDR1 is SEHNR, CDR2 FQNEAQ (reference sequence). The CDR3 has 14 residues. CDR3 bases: TGTGCCAGCAGCTTAGTGCGGCCCCAAGAGACCCAGTACTTC. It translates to CASSLVRPQETQYF.

CDR3 sequence reads: CASNWTVGYGYTF. The DNA for the CDR3 is TGTGCCAGCAATTGGACAGTTGGCTATGGCTACACCTTC. This chain connects TRBV27 to TRBJ1-2; D perhaps matches TRBD1 (6 bases). The V end was cut by 7 bases, the J end by 4 bases, with 13 bases between. This CDR3 region has 13 residues. CDR1 and CDR2 (germline): MNHEY, SMNVEV (reference sequence).

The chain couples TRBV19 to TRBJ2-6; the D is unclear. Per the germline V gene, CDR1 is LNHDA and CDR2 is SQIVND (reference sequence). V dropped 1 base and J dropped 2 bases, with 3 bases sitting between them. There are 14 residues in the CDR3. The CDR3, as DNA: TGTGCCAGTAGTATAGGGCCTGGGGCCAACGTCCTGACTTTC. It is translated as CASSIGPGANVLTF.

Written as DNA, the CDR3 is TGTGCCAGCAGCGTAAAGGAGCGGGAGCCGTTCTATGAGCAGTTCTTC. Residues: CASSVKEREPFYEQFF. The chain is built from TRBV9 and TRBJ2-1; 8 bases are a match to TRBD2. CDR1 SGDLS and CDR2 YYNGEE come from the germline V gene. This CDR3 comprises 16 residues. With V trimmed by 1 base and J by 8 bases, 11 bases remained unmatched.

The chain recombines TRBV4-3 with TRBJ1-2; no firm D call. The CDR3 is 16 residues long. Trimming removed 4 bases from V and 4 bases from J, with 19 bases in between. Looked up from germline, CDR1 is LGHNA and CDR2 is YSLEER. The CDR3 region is CASSPGDPGTCYGYTF. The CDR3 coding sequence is TGCGCCAGCAGCCCAGGAGACCCGGGAACTTGCTATGGCTACACCTTC.